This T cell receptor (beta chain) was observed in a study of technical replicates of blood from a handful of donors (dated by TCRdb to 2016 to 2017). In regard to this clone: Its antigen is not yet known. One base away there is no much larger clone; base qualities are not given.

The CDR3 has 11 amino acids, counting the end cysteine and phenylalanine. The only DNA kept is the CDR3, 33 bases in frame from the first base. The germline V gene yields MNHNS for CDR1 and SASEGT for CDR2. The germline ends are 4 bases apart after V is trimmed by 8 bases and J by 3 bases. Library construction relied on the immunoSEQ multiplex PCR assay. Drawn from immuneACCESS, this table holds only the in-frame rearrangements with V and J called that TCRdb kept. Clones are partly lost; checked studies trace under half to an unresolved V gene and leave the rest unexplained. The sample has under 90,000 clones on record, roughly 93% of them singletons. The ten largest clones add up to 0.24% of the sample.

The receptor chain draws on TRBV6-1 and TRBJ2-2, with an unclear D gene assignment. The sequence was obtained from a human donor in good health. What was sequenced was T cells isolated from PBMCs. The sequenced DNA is TGTGCCAGCCTTTACACCGGGGAGCTGTTTTTT. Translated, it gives CASLYTGELFF.